This paragraph covers one T cell receptor (beta chain) sequence. Its antigen has not been determined. Base qualities are not at hand, and no much larger clone is one base apart. The source of the sample is a study of blood T cell repertoires in COVID-19 (dated by TCRdb to about 2020). Regarding the research as a whole: Collaborator samples came from the United States, Italy and Spain and covered acute and convalescent phases of COVID-19. The prospective study material was composed of cDNA or gDNA derived from T cells, B-cell-depleted T cells, or PBMCs. Deeply sampled blood TCRbeta repertoires from subjects exposed to, actively infected with, or recovered from COVID-19 were included in the dataset. A freely available public database, intended as a resource for researchers studying the immune response to SARS-CoV-2, is where the repertoires were released. The samples were drawn from the first 160 participants of the ongoing ImmuneRACE study and from 1,254 subjects provided by 6 global collaborators. Nearly every sample came with metadata listing a de-identified subject ID, COVID-19 status, age in years and sex. Where HLA class I and class II types were available, the types were taken from metadata supplied by the sample provider, not from assay-based typing. Points the paper makes about the study in general: The quantity of clinical and demographic metadata differed by source and by participant and was supplied without curation.

One collaborating source in Seattle enrolled patients during active infection and followed them longitudinally through the course of disease. Whole blood was collected in K2EDTA tubes by collaborating institutions according to the institutions' own protocols. For TCRbeta analysis, collaborators shipped samples in one of three forms: frozen whole blood, isolated PBMCs, or DNA extracted from either of those sample types. Cut back by 5 bases and 5 bases, the V and J ends lie 16 bases apart. The CDR3 holds 14 amino acids from the cysteine to the phenylalanine. Only CDR3 DNA is held: 42 bases, read in frame from base 1. Via the germline V gene, CDR1 is SNHLY and CDR2 FYNNEI. TCRbeta CDR3 regions were amplified from genomic DNA by means of the immunoSEQ Assay, a bias-controlled multiplex PCR. In the paper's pipeline: Within the assay, amplification of reference gene primers was used to estimate how many nucleated cells each sample contained. To quantify the absolute abundance of each unique TCRbeta CDR3 rearrangement, sequence reads were collapsed and filtered. For each sample, productive Simpson clonality was calculated by taking the square root of Simpson's diversity index across productive rearrangements. Drawn from immuneACCESS, this table holds only the in-frame rearrangements with V and J called that TCRdb kept. Clones are partly lost; checked studies trace under half to an unresolved V gene and leave the rest unexplained. V and J calls and clone size are those listed in that table; D and trimming were worked out from the DNA. The sample has a few hundred thousand clones on record, over 80% of them singletons. The ten top clones hold roughly 6% of the sample.

Sequenced material: peripheral blood. This sequence uses TRBV2 and TRBJ2-7; the D gene is perhaps TRBD1, on 6 matching bases. The TCR was taken from a woman in her 50s with COVID-19, enrolled during active disease. This receptor has the CDR3 CASSKQGSSHEQYF. The DNA is TGTGCCAGCAGTAAACAGGGTTCGAGCCACGAGCAGTACTTC. With all but the CDR3 taken from the reference TRBV2 and TRBJ2-7 genes, the full variable domain is: EPEVTQTPSHQVTQMGQEVILRCVPISNHLYFYWYRQILGQKVEFLVSFYNNEISEKSEIFDDQFSVERPDGSNFTLKIRSTKLEDSAMYFCASSKQGSSHEQYFGPGTRLTVT.